Below, 10 T cell receptor beta chains from the same sample are listed, as sequenced in a study of technical replicates of blood from a handful of donors. Clones were sequenced by immunoSEQ multiplex PCR, and TCRdb holds only the in-frame ones, with some missing. The data show tens of thousands of clones, roughly 95% seen once. Sequencing input: T cells isolated from PBMCs. Receptors were obtained from a human donor in good health.

This clone has only a few counts. The chain is built from TRBV9 and TRBJ1-1, with a tentative D call TRBD1 (6 bases). The J call may be in error: the DNA end matches TRBJ1-5 better. Germline V gives CDR1 SGDLS, CDR2 YYNGEE. The CDR3 has 13 amino acids. CDR3 coding DNA: TGTGCCAGCAACCTCGAGGGAGGGGGATCTCAGCATTTT. This sequence encodes CASNLEGGGSQHF.

The J gene is TRBJ1-4, the V gene TRBV30; 10 nucleotides align to TRBD1. The CDR3 spans 15 residues. V dropped 2 bases and J dropped 7; count of bases not matched to a gene: 7. CDR1 is GTSNPN, CDR2 SVGIG, per germline (reference sequence). CDR3 coding DNA: TGTGCCTGGAGTTTGTCGGGGACAGGGGTTGAAAAACTGTTTTTT. Protein product: CAWSLSGTGVEKLFF.

V is TRBV7-9 and J is TRBJ2-3; D call uncertain. CDR3 size: 15 residues. Trimming took off 5 bases at V and 2 bases at J, with 14 bases between the two ends. The V gene's germline CDR1 is SEHNR and CDR2 FQNEAQ (reference sequence). CDR3 nucleotide sequence: TGTGCCAGCAGCCCATACGTCCACTCCACAGATACGCAGTATTTT. It encodes CASSPYVHSTDTQYF.

J is TRBJ1-2 and V is TRBV27; perhaps TRBD1 as D (6 bases). This CDR3 is 14 amino acids long. Per germline, CDR1 MNHEY and CDR2 SMNVEV (reference sequence). Trimming removed 6 bases from V and 2 bases from J, with 13 bases in between. The CDR3 nucleotides are TGTGCCAGCAGAGTTGGGGGCACAAACTATGGCTACACCTTC. Protein product: CASRVGGTNYGYTF.

The gene calls are TRBV6-5 and TRBJ2-2; D is perhaps TRBD1 (6 bases). Germline V lookup: CDR1 MNHEY, CDR2 SVGAGI. The CDR3 covers 13 residues. V was cut by 8 bases and J by 1 base, with 8 bases left in between. The DNA for the CDR3 is TGTGCCAGCGGGGGACAGAACACCGGGGAGCTGTTTTTT. Amino acids: CASGGQNTGELFF.

The chain is built from TRBV27 and TRBJ1-1; perhaps TRBD1 as D (6 bases). CDR1 MNHEY and CDR2 SMNVEV come from the germline V gene (reference sequence). Trimming stripped 5 bases from V and 0 bases from J, with 16 bases between. This CDR3 region has 16 residues. In nucleotides, the CDR3 is TGTGCCAGCAGTACTCACCCGGGACAAATGAACACTGAAGCTTTCTTT. It encodes CASSTHPGQMNTEAFF.

The V and J genes are TRBV7-8 and TRBJ1-2; TRBD1 aligns across 8 bases. The CDR3 contains 16 residues. CDR1 is SGHVS, CDR2 FQNEAQ, per germline. J was trimmed by 1 base and V by 5 bases; bases with no gene match: 9. CDR3 region: CASSQDRGLYNYGYTF. The DNA of the CDR3 is TGTGCCAGCAGCCAAGACAGGGGTTTGTATAACTATGGCTACACCTTC.

The J gene is TRBJ1-5, the V gene TRBV5-1; D might be TRBD1 (6 bases). The germline V and J ends were trimmed by 0 bases and 3 bases, with 10 bases remaining between them. There are 15 residues in the CDR3. Germline assignment: CDR1 SGHRS and CDR2 YFSETQ. In DNA, the CDR3 is TGCGCCAGCAGCTTGGGGGGGCTTTACAATCAGCCCCAGCATTTT. Residues: CASSLGGLYNQPQHF.

V is TRBV2 and J is TRBJ2-7; 9 nucleotides align to TRBD2. V was clipped by 3 bases and J by 1 base; unmatched bases: 7. From germline, CDR1 is SNHLY and CDR2 FYNNEI. The length of the CDR3 is 16 residues. Here the CDR3 reads CASSDRLAGRSYEQYF. The CDR3 region has the DNA TGTGCCAGCAGTGATAGGCTAGCGGGACGGTCCTACGAGCAGTACTTC.

The chain links TRBV9 to TRBJ2-1; weak D call: TRBD2 (6 bases). Germline V gene sequence: CDR1 SGDLS, CDR2 YYNGEE. Trimming pared 2 bases from V and 6 bases from J, leaving 12 bases between. This CDR3 region has 14 residues. CDR3 residues: CASSVAGSGNEQFF. The CDR3 nucleotides read TGTGCCAGCAGCGTGGCCGGGAGTGGCAATGAGCAGTTCTTC.